Detailed here is one T cell receptor beta chain. These data belong to a study of blood T cell repertoires in COVID-19. On the study more broadly: Collection of acute and convalescent COVID-19 samples took place in the United States, Italy and Spain. Sample material is recorded as cDNA or gDNA derived from T cells, B-cell-depleted T cells, or PBMCs.

Generated by immunoSEQ multiplex PCR, the TCRdb table keeps only in-frame clones and is missing some. The table shows around 170,000 clones, with less than 90% occurring only once. The clonotype comes from a woman aged 40 to 50 with acute or convalescent COVID-19. The sample was peripheral blood.

CDR3 nucleotides: TGTGCCAGCAGTGACTCGCACGGACTAGCGGGCAATGAGCAGTTCTTC. The encoded protein is CASSDSHGLAGNEQFF. The chain uses TRBV6-4 and TRBJ2-1, with TRBD2 identical over 11 bases. J gave up 6 bases and V 0 bases, and 4 bases lay outside the gene matches. From germline, CDR1 is MRHNA and CDR2 SNTAGT. The CDR3 consists of 16 residues.